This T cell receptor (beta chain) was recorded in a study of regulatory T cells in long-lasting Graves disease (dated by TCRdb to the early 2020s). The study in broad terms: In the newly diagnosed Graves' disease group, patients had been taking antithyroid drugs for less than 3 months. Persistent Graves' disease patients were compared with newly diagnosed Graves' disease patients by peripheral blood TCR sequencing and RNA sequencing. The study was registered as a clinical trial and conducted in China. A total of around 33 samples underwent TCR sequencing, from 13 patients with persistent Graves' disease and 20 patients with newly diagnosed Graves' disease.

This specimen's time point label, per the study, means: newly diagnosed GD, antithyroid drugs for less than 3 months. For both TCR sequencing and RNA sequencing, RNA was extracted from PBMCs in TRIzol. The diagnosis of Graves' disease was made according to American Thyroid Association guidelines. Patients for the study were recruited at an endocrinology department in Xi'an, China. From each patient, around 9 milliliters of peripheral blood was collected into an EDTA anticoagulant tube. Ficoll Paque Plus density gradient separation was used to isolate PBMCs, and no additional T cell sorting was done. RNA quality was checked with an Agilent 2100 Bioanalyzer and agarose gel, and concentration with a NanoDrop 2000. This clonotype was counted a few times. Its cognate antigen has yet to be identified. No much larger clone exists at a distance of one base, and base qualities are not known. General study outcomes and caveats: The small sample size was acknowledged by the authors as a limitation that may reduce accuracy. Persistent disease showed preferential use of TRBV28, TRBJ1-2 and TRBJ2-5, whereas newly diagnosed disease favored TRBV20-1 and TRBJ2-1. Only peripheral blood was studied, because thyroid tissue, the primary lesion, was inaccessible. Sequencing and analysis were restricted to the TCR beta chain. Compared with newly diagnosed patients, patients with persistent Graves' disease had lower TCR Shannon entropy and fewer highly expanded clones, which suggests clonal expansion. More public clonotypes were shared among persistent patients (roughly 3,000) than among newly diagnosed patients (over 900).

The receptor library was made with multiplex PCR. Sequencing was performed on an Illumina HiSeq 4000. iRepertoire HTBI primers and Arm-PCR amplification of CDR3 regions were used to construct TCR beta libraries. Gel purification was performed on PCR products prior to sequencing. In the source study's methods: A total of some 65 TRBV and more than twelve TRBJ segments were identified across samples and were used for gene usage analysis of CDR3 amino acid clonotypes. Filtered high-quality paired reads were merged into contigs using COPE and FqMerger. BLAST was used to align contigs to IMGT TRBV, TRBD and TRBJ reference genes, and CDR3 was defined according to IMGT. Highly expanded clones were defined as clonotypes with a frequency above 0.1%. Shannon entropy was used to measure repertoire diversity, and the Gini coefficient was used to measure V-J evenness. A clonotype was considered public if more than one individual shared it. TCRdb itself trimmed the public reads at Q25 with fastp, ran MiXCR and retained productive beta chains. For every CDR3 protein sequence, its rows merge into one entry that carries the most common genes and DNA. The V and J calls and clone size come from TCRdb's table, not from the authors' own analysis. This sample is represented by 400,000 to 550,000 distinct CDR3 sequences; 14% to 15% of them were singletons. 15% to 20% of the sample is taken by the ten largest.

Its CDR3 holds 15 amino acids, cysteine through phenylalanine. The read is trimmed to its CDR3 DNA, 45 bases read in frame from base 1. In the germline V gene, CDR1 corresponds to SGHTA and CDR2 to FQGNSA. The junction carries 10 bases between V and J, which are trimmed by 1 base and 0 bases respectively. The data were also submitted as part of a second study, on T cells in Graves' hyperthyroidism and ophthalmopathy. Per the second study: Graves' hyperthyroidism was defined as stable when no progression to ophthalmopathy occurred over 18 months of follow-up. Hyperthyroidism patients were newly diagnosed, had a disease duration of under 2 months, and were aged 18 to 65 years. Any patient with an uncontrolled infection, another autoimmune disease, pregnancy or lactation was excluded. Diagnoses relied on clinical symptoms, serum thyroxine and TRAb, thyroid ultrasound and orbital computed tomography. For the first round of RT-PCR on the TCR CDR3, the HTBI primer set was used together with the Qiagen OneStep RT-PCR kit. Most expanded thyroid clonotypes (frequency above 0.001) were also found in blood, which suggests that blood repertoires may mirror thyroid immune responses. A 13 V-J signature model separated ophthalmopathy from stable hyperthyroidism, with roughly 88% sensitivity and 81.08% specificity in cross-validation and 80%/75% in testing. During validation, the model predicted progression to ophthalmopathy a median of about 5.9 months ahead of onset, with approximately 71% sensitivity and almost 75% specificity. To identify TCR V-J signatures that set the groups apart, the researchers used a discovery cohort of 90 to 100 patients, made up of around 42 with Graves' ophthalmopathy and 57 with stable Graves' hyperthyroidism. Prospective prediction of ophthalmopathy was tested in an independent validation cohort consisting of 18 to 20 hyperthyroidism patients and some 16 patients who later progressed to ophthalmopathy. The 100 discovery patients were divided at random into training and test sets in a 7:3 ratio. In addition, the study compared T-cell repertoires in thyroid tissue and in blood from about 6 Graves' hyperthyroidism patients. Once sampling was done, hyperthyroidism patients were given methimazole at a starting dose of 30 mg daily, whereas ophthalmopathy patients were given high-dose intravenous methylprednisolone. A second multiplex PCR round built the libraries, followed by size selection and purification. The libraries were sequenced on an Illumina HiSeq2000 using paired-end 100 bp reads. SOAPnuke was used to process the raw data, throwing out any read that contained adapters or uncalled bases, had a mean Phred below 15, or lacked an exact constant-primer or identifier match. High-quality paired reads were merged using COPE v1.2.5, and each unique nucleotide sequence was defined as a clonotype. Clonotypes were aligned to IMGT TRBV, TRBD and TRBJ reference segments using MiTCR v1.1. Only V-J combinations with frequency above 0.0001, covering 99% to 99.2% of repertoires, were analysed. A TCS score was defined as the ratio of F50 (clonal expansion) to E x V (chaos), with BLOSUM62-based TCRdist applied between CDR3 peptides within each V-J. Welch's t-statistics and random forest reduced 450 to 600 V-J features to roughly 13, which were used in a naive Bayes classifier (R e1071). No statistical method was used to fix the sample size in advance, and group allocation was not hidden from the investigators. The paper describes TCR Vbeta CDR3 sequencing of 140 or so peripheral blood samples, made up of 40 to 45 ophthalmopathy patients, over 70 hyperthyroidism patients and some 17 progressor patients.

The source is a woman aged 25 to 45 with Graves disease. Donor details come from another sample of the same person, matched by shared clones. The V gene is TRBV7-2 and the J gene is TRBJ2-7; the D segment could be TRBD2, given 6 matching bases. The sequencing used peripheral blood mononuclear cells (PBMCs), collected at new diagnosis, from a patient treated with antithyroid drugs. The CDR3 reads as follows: CASSLEGRSSYEQYF. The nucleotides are TGTGCCAGCAGCTTAGAGGGGAGGAGCTCCTACGAGCAGTACTTC.